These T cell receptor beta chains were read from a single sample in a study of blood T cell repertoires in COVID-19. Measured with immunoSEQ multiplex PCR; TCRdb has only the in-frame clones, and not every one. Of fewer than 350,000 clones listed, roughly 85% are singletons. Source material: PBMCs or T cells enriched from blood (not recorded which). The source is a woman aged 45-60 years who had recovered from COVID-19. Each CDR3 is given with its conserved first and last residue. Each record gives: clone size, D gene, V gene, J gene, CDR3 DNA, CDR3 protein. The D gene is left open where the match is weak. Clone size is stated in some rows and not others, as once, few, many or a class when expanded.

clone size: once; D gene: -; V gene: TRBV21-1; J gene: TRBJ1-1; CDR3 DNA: TGTGCCAGCAGCAAGGAAAGCGCTGAAGCTTTCTTT; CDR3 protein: CASSKESAEAFF
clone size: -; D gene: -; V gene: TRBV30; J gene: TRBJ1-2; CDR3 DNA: TGTGCCTGGAGTCGCGGGGGTTCGGTTGGCTACACCTTC; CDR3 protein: CAWSRGGSVGYTF
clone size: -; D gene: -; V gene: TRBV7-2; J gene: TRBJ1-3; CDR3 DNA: TGTGCCAGCAGCTTAGCGCGGGCAGGGGTTGGAAACACCATATATTTT; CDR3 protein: CASSLARAGVGNTIYF
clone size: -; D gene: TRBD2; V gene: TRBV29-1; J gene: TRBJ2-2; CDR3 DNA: TGCAGCGCCCGGACTAGCGGGAGTTCGAACACCGGGGAGCTGTTTTTT; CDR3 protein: CSARTSGSSNTGELFF
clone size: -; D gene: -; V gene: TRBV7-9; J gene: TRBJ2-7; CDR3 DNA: TGTGCCAGCAGCCTTCAACAGGACTACGAGCAGTACTTC; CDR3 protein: CASSLQQDYEQYF
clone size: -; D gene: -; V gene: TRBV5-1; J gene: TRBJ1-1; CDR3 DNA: TGCGCCAGCAGCTTAGAGCCCGTGAACACTGAAGCTTTCTTT; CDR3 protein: CASSLEPVNTEAFF
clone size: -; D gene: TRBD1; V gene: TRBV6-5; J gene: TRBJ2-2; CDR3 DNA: TGTGCCAGCATCTGGACAGGAGTTACCGGGGAGCTGTTTTTT; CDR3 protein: CASIWTGVTGELFF
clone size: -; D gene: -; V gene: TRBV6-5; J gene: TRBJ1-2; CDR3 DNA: TGTGCCAGCAGTTCCCCGGGTCATGGGGGCTACACCTTC; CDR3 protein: CASSSPGHGGYTF
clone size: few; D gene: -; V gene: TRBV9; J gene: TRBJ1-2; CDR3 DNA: TGTGCCAGCAGCGTACAGGGTGGTAATGGCTACACCTTC; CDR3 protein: CASSVQGGNGYTF
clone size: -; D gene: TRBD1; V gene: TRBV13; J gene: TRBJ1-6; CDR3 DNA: TGTGCCAGCAGCCCAACGGGACAGGACAGGGGTAATTCACCCCTCCACTTT; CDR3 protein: CASSPTGQDRGNSPLHF
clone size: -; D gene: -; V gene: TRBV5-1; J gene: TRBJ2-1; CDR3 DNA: TGCGCCAGCAACGACAGGGGTACAGCGGGGGGCTCCTACAATGAGCAGTTCTTC; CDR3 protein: CASNDRGTAGGSYNEQFF
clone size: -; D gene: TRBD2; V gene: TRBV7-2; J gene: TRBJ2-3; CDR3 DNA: TGTGCCAGCAGCACCGGACTAGGAGGCACAGATACGCAGTATTTT; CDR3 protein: CASSTGLGGTDTQYF
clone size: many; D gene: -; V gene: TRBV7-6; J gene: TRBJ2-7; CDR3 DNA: TGTGCCAGCAGCTCCCCCCTCGGGGAATACCGCTACGAGCAGTACTTC; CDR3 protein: CASSSPLGEYRYEQYF
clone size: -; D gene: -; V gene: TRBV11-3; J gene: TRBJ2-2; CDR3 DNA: TGTGCCAGCAGCTTAGGGAGTAACACCGGGGAGCTGTTTTTT; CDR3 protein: CASSLGSNTGELFF
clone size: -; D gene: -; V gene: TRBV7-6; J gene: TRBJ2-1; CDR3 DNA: TGTGCCAGCAGCCCGTCTAGCTACAATGAGCAGTTCTTC; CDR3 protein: CASSPSSYNEQFF
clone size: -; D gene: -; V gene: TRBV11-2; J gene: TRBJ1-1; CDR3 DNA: TGTGCCAGCAGCACGGGACATGCGAACACTGAAGCTTTCTTT; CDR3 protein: CASSTGHANTEAFF
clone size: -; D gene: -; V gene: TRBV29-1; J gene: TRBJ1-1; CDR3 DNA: TGCAGCGTTGAAGATCTTCCGGGGGACGAAGCTTTCTTT; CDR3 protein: CSVEDLPGDEAFF
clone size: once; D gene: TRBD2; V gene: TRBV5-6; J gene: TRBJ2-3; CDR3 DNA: TGTGCCAGCAGCCGCGCCGGGACTAGAAACACAGATACGCAGTATTTT; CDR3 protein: CASSRAGTRNTDTQYF
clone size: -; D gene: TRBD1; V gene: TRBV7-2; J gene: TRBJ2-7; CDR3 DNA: TGTGCCAGCAGCTTCATGACAGGGCCCCACGAGCAGTACTTC; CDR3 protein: CASSFMTGPHEQYF
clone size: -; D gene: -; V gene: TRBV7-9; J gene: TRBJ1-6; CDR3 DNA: TGTGCCAGCAGTGGCGGAGGGCCCCTCTATAATTCACCCCTCCACTTT; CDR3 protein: CASSGGGPLYNSPLHF
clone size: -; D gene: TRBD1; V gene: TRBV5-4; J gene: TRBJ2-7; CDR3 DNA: TGTGCCAGCTCAATGGGACAGGGGGGAGGCTACGAGCAGTACTTC; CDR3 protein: CASSMGQGGGYEQYF
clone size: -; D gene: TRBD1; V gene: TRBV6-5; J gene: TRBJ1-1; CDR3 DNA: TGTGCCAGCAGTTACCCCGGGACAGGGCCGAACACTGAAGCTTTCTTT; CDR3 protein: CASSYPGTGPNTEAFF
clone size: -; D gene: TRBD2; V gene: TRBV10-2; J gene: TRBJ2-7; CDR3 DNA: TGCGCCAGCAGGACCAGCGGGGTCTCCTACGAGCAGTACTTC; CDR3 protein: CASRTSGVSYEQYF
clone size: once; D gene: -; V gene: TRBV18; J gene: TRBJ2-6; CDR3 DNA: TGTGCCAGCTCACCACGGCAGGGGAGCTCTGGGGCCAACGTCCTGACTTTC; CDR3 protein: CASSPRQGSSGANVLTF
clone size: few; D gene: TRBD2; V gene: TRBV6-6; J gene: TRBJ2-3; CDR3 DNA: TGTGCCAGCAGTTACGGGCTAGCGGGTTCCACAGATACGCAGTATTTT; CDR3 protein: CASSYGLAGSTDTQYF
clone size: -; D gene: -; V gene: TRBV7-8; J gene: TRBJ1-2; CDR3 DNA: TGTGCCAGCAGCTTAACAGGAACTAACTATGGCTACACCTTC; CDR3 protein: CASSLTGTNYGYTF
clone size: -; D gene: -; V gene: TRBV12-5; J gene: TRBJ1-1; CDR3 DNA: TGTGCTAGTGGTTTGGGTGTTTACTCTGAAGCTTTCTTT; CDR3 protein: CASGLGVYSEAFF
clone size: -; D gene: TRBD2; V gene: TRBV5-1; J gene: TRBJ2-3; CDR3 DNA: TGCGCCAGCAGCTTGGGGACTAGCGGAGATACGCAGTATTTT; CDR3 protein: CASSLGTSGDTQYF
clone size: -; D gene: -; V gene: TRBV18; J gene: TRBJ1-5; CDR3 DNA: TGTGCCAGCTCATCGGAATCTCGACAGGGCAATCAGCCCCAGCATTTT; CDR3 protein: CASSSESRQGNQPQHF
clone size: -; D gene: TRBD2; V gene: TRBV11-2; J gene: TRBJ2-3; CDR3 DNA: TGTGCCAGCAGCTGGGGGACTAGCGGGACAGATACGCAGTATTTT; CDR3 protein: CASSWGTSGTDTQYF
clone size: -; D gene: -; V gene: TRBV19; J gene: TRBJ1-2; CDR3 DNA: TGTGCCAGTAGTATTTCGGCAGGGGATGTGGATGGCTACACCTTC; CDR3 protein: CASSISAGDVDGYTF
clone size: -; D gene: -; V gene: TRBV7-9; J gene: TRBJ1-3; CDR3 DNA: TGTGCCAGCAGCTTAGCAGGGGTTGGAAACACCATATATTTT; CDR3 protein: CASSLAGVGNTIYF
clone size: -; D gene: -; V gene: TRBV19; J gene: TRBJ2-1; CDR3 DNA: TGTGCCAGTAGTATAGAAGACACCGCCTACAATGAGCAGTTCTTC; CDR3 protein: CASSIEDTAYNEQFF
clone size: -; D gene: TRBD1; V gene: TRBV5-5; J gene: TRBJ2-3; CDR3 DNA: TGTGCCAGCAGCTTCTACGACAGGGAAGATACGCAGTATTTT; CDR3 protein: CASSFYDREDTQYF
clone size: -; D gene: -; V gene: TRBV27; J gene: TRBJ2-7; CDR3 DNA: TGTGCCAGCAGCCTTACCAGGCAGGGGTACTACGAGCAGTACTTC; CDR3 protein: CASSLTRQGYYEQYF
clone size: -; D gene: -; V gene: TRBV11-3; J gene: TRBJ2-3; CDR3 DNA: TGTGCCAGCAGCCAAAACACAGATACGCAGTATTTT; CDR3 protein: CASSQNTDTQYF
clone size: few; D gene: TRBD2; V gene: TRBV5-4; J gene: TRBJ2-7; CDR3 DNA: TGTGCCAGCAGCCAGGGACTAGCGGGAGGACGCTACGAGCAGTACTTC; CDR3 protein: CASSQGLAGGRYEQYF
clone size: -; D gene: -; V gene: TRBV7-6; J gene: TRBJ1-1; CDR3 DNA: TGTGCCAGCAGCCTAAGGAGTAACACTGAAGCTTTCTTT; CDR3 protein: CASSLRSNTEAFF
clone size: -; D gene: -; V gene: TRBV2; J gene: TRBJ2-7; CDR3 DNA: TGTGCCAGCAGTGGCCGGGTAGGCGGGGCTTACGCAGAGCAGTACTTC; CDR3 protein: CASSGRVGGAYAEQYF
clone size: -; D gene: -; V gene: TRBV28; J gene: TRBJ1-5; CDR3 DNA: TGTGCCAGCAGTTCCCCTCGCGTGCGGCAGCCCCAGCATTTT; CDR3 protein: CASSSPRVRQPQHF
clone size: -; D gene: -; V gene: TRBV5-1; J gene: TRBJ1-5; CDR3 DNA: TGCGCCAGCAGCCCAGGGACAAGTAGCAATCAGCCCCAGCATTTT; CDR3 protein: CASSPGTSSNQPQHF
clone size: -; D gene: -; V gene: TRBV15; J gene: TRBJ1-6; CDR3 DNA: TGTGCCACCAGCAGGTCGGGGGGGGGCAGCTGGAATTCACCCCTCCACTTT; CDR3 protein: CATSRSGGGSWNSPLHF
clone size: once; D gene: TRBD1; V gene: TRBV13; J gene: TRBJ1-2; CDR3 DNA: TGTGCCAGCAGCTTTGGGACAGGGGACTATGGCTACACCTTC; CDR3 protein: CASSFGTGDYGYTF
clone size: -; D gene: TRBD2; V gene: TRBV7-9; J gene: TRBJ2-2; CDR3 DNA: TGTGCCAGCAGCCCTACTAGCGCGGTCGGGGAGCTGTTTTTT; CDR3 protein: CASSPTSAVGELFF
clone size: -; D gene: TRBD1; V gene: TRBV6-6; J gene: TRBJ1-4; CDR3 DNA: TGTGCCAGCAGTACAACGACAGGGACAAGTAATGAAAAACTGTTTTTT; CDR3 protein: CASSTTTGTSNEKLFF
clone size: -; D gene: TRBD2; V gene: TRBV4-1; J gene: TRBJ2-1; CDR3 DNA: TGCGCCAGCAGCCACTCGGGACTAGCGGCCGGGGATGAGCAGTTCTTC; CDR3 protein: CASSHSGLAAGDEQFF
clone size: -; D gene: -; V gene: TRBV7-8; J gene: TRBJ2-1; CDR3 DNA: TGTGCCAGCAGCTCCCCTAGGATTGAGCAGTTCTTC; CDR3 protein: CASSSPRIEQFF
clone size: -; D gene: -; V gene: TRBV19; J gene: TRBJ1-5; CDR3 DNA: TGTGCCAGTAACCCTTCAACAGGGCGAAATCAGCCCCAGCATTTT; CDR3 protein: CASNPSTGRNQPQHF
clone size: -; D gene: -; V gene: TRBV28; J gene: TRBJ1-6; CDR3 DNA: TGTGCCAGCAGTTTATTTCTCAGAAATTCACCCCTCCACTTT; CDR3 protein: CASSLFLRNSPLHF
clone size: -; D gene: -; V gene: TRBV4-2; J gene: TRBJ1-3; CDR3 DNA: TGTGCCAGCAGCCAGCAACAGGGCTCTGGAAACACCATATATTTT; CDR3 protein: CASSQQQGSGNTIYF
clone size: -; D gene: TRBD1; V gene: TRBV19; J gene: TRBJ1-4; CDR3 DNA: TGTGCCAGTAGTACCGGGACAGCAACTAATGAAAAACTGTTTTTT; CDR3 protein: CASSTGTATNEKLFF
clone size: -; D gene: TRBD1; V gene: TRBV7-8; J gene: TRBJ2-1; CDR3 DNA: TGTGCCAGCAGCTTAGGCTCCGGGACAGGGGCCTACAATGAGCAGTTCTTC; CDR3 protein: CASSLGSGTGAYNEQFF
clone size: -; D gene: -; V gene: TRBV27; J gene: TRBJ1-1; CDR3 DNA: TGTGCCAGCAGTTTAGGGTGGTGGGGAGGTAACACTGAAGCTTTCTTT; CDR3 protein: CASSLGWWGGNTEAFF
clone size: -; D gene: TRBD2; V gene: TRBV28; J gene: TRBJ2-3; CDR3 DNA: TGTGCCAGCAGTTTATTCATACTAGCGGGGACAGATACGCAGTATTTT; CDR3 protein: CASSLFILAGTDTQYF
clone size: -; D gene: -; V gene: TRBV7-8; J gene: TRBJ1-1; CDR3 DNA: TGTGCCAGCAGCTTAGCAACGGGTCGTACTGAAGCTTTCTTT; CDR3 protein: CASSLATGRTEAFF
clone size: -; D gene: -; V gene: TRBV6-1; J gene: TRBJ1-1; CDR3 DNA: TGTGCCAGCATCCCGAGCATGAACACTGAAGCTTTCTTT; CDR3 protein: CASIPSMNTEAFF
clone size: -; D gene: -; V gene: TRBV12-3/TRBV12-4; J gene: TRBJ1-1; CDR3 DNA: TGTGCCAGCAGTTTAGCGTCAGGGACTGAAGCTTTCTTT; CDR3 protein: CASSLASGTEAFF